Listed here are 30 T cell receptor beta chains from one sample, sequenced in a study of cytomegalovirus exposure and HLA in healthy donors. Assay: immunoSEQ multiplex PCR; the TCRdb copy retains only in-frame clones and omits some. The sample yields 200,000 to 250,000 clones, around 80% seen once. The sequencing sample was made of PBMCs. These receptors all stem from a woman in her thirties in good health and CMV-seropositive.

The chain employs TRBV29-1 and TRBJ2-7; no firm D call. In germline, CDR1 is SQVTM, CDR2 ANQGSEA. V gave up 0 bases and J gave up 7 bases, with 13 bases separating them. This CDR3 spans 13 amino acids. This CDR3 reads CSVEDPRIGEQYF. Here the CDR3 DNA reads TGCAGCGTTGAAGACCCGCGAATTGGTGAGCAGTACTTC.

The chain is built from TRBV27 and TRBJ2-3; D not resolved. The germline gives CDR1 MNHEY, CDR2 SMNVEV (reference sequence). Deletions cut 5 bases from V and 2 bases from J, with 14 bases between. There are 15 residues in the CDR3. Here the CDR3 DNA reads TGTGCCAGCAGTCCCTGGGGTGGCAACACAGATACGCAGTATTTT. Protein: CASSPWGGNTDTQYF.

The V gene is TRBV5-1, the J gene TRBJ2-4; 12 bases agree with TRBD2. Trimming removed 3 bases from V and 9 bases from J; junction bases left unmatched: 10. Per the germline V gene, CDR1 is SGHRS and CDR2 is YFSETQ. The CDR3 covers 16 residues. This chain's CDR3 is CASSWRLAGEEAIQYF. In DNA, the CDR3 is TGCGCCAGCAGCTGGCGACTAGCGGGAGAGGAGGCCATTCAGTACTTC.

The J gene is TRBJ1-2, the V gene TRBV9, with D possibly matching TRBD1 (6 bases). V lost 4 bases, J lost 0 bases, and 13 bases lay in between. This CDR3 region has 15 residues. The germline CDR1 and CDR2 sequences are SGDLS and YYNGEE. The CDR3 DNA follows: TGTGCCAGCAGCCCCCAAGGGGGTCCTAACTATGGCTACACCTTC. This translates into CASSPQGGPNYGYTF.

This clone was observed once. V gene TRBV7-9 combines with J gene TRBJ2-1; D is undetermined. This CDR3 has 12 residues. Trimming stripped 5 bases from V and 8 bases from J, with 10 bases between. Germline V gives CDR1 SEHNR, CDR2 FQNEAQ (reference sequence). DNA of the CDR3: TGTGCCAGCAGCAACCGCTATGATGAGCAGTTCTTC. This encodes CASSNRYDEQFF.

The gene calls are TRBV28 and TRBJ2-7, with TRBD2 as a possible D gene (5 bases). This CDR3 is built from 15 residues. V was cut by 1 base and J by 3 bases, with 13 bases left in between. Germline CDR1 is MDHEN and CDR2 is SYDVKM. The CDR3 sequence: CASSLFPEALYEQYF. DNA of the CDR3: TGTGCCAGCAGTTTATTCCCGGAGGCCCTCTACGAGCAGTACTTC.

The V and J genes are TRBV6-5 and TRBJ2-1; 9 bases map to TRBD1. The V gene end was trimmed by 5 bases and the J gene end by 14 bases; junction bases not matched to a gene: 13. The V gene's germline CDR1 is MNHEY and CDR2 SVGAGI. This CDR3 spans 14 amino acids. The CDR3 loop is CASSAPGQGNLKFF. CDR3 bases: TGTGCCAGCAGTGCCCCGGGACAGGGAAATTTGAAGTTCTTC.

This clone has just a few counts. The CDR3 nucleotides are TGTGCCAGCAGACTGTTAGGAGGCCCCTACGAGCAGTACTTC. Protein: CASRLLGGPYEQYF. The chain recombines TRBV27 with TRBJ2-7; perhaps TRBD2 as D (5 bases). The CDR3 length is 14 residues. CDR1 is MNHEY, CDR2 SMNVEV, per germline (reference sequence). Deletions cut 6 bases from V and 2 bases from J, with 14 bases between.

This clone showed up just once. The chain uses TRBV4-1 and TRBJ1-2, with D tentatively TRBD1 (6 bases). This CDR3 is built from 16 residues. The germline V gene has CDR1 MGHRA and CDR2 YSYEKL. V lost 2 bases and J 2 bases, leaving 15 bases between the germline ends. The DNA for the CDR3 is TGCGCCAGCAGCCAAAGGGCTACAGGGATCAACTATGGCTACACCTTC. It specifies CASSQRATGINYGYTF.

V gene TRBV6-4 combines with J gene TRBJ2-5; tentative D call: TRBD2 (6 bases). V was shortened by 8 bases and J by 5 bases, with 12 bases between the two germline ends. Germline CDR1 and CDR2: MRHNA and SNTAGT. The CDR3 has 12 residues. The CDR3 region has the DNA TGTGCCAGCGGGAGGAAGGGGGAGACCCAGTACTTC. Its protein is CASGRKGETQYF.

The chain has TRBV6-4 and TRBJ1-5; D is ambiguous. The CDR3 has 14 amino acids. V was shortened by 4 bases and J by 6 bases, with 13 bases between the two germline ends. CDR1 and CDR2 from the germline V gene are MRHNA and SNTAGT. The CDR3: CASSVEEFGQPQHF. The CDR3 DNA reads TGTGCCAGCAGTGTGGAGGAGTTCGGTCAGCCCCAGCATTTT.

The rearrangement links TRBV27 to TRBJ2-7, with unresolved D. Per the germline V gene, CDR1 is MNHEY and CDR2 is SMNVEV (reference sequence). The CDR3 contains 16 residues. V was shortened by 8 bases and J by 3 bases, with 23 bases between the two germline ends. CDR3 in amino acids: CASRQRTRRIGYEQYF. The CDR3 DNA sequence: TGTGCCAGCCGTCAAAGAACCCGGAGAATAGGCTACGAGCAGTACTTC.

CDR3 nucleotides: TGTGCCAGCAGCCAAGCCCCACTAGTTTCCTACGAGCAGTACTTC. This encodes CASSQAPLVSYEQYF. The V call is TRBV14, the J call TRBJ2-7; a weak D match, TRBD2 (5 bases). The length of the CDR3 is 15 residues. CDR1 SGHDN and CDR2 FVKESK come from the germline V gene. V shed 1 base and J shed 1 base, with 11 bases lying between them. Together with reference TRBV14 and TRBJ2-7, the CDR3 gives the full variable domain: EAGVTQFPSHSVIEKGQTVTLRCDPISGHDNLYWYRRVMGKEIKFLLHFVKESKQDESGMPNNRFLAERTGGTYSTLKVQPAELEDSGVYFCASSQAPLVSYEQYFGPGTRLTVT.

The chain carries TRBV6-5 and TRBJ1-4; 9 bases line up with TRBD1. The CDR3 contains 15 residues. The trim removed 2 bases at V and 7 bases at J, leaving 5 bases unmatched. CDR1 MNHEY and CDR2 SVGAGI come from the germline V gene. As DNA, the CDR3 is TGTGCCAGCAGTTACCAACAGGGGGCGCGTGAAAAACTGTTTTTT. Translation: CASSYQQGAREKLFF.

J is TRBJ2-5 and V is TRBV15; tentatively, D is TRBD1 or TRBD2 (5 bases each). The CDR3 runs 17 residues. Between the trimmed V and J ends, which lost 3 bases and 4 bases, there was a span of 21 bases. Germline loops: CDR1 LNHNV, CDR2 YYDKDF (reference sequence). The CDR3 loop is CATSRADPGGFRETQYF. CDR3 sequence (DNA): TGTGCCACCAGCAGGGCCGACCCTGGGGGTTTCAGAGAGACCCAGTACTTC.

The V gene is TRBV27, the J gene TRBJ2-7, with 7 nucleotides matching TRBD2. Trimming cost V 2 bases and J 2 bases; bases outside gene matches: 3. Looked up from germline, CDR1 is MNHEY and CDR2 is SMNVEV (reference sequence). The CDR3 has 14 amino acids. CDR3 loop: CASSLAAGPYEQYF. The DNA for the CDR3 is TGTGCCAGCAGTTTAGCAGCGGGGCCCTACGAGCAGTACTTC.

This clone was found a few times. The rearrangement uses TRBV10-1 and TRBJ2-7, with 12 bases aligning to TRBD1. The CDR3 totals 18 residues. Germline loops: CDR1 WNHNN, CDR2 SYGVQD (reference sequence). After removal of 2 bases from V and 0 bases from J, the junction contained 8 bases not matched to a gene. Written as DNA, the CDR3 is TGCGCCAGCAGTGAGATCGGGACAGGGGGCAGGGGCTCCTACGAGCAGTACTTC. Its protein is CASSEIGTGGRGSYEQYF.

The chain is built from TRBV11-3 and TRBJ2-7; D is undetermined. Germline V gene data show CDR1 as SGHNT and CDR2 as YENEEA. V was pared by 1 base and J by 3 bases, with 7 bases between. CDR3 length equals 13 residues. Here the CDR3 DNA reads TGTGCCAGCAGCTTAGGAGAAGACTACGAGCAGTACTTC. As protein: CASSLGEDYEQYF.

CDR3 DNA sequence: TGTGCCTGGAGCAAACTAGCGACCCTTGGGTTAAGCTCCTACAATGAGCAGTTCTTC. Translating it yields CAWSKLATLGLSSYNEQFF. The chain employs TRBV30 and TRBJ2-1, with TRBD2 matching over 7 bases. Germline V gives CDR1 GTSNPN, CDR2 SVGIG (reference sequence). CDR3 size: 19 residues. Trimming took 3 bases from V and 0 from J; bases not matched to a gene: 17.

To note about this clone: One end of the junction does not line up with germline, which may come from a read error. J is TRBJ2-7 and V is TRBV27; 15 bases are shared with TRBD2. The CDR3 loop spans 18 amino acids. The germline V gene has CDR1 MNHEY and CDR2 SMNVEV (reference sequence). In DNA form, the CDR3 reads TGTGCCAGCAGTGTATCGGGACTAGCGGGAGGTAGTAGCTACGAGCAGTACTTC. Its protein product is CASSVSGLAGGSSYEQYF.

The J gene is TRBJ1-1, the V gene TRBV30; tentative D call: TRBD1 (6 bases). The CDR3 length is 13 residues. Germline values: CDR1 GTSNPN, CDR2 SVGIG (reference sequence). The V end lost 2 bases, the J end lost 11 bases, and 18 bases lay between the germline ends. DNA of the CDR3: TGTGCCTGGAGTCCGGGACACGGACGGTCGGCTTTCTTT. Protein: CAWSPGHGRSAFF.

The chain employs TRBV5-1 and TRBJ2-3; D is uncertain. The CDR3 runs 14 residues. Deletions cut 2 bases from V and 2 bases from J, with 9 bases between. The germline V gene has CDR1 SGHRS and CDR2 YFSETQ. As DNA, the CDR3 is TGCGCCAGCAGCTTTAATCCTCTCACAGATACGCAGTATTTT. Translating gives CASSFNPLTDTQYF.

The genes are TRBV19 and TRBJ1-5; possibly TRBD1 for D (5 bases). V was clipped by 6 bases and J by 8 bases, with 11 bases between them. The CDR3 length is 12 residues. Germline V lookup: CDR1 LNHDA, CDR2 SQIVND (reference sequence). CDR3 sequence: CASSRQGKPQHF. CDR3 nucleotides: TGTGCCAGTAGCAGGCAGGGAAAGCCCCAGCATTTT.

The chain has TRBV6-5 and TRBJ1-1; D is uncertain. The germline gives CDR1 MNHEY, CDR2 SVGAGI. The length of the CDR3 is 14 residues. V gave up 6 bases and J gave up 4 bases, with 15 bases separating them. CDR3 bases: TGTGCCAGCAGCCCCCGAGACCGGGGCACTGAAGCTTTCTTT. Its translation: CASSPRDRGTEAFF.

The gene calls are TRBV4-2 and TRBJ2-3; D is uncertain. Trimming took off 0 bases at V and 0 bases at J, with 13 bases between the two ends. Per germline, CDR1 LGHNA and CDR2 YNFKEQ. The CDR3 has 17 residues. This CDR3 is CASSQEARSPSTDTQYF. The CDR3 DNA sequence: TGTGCCAGCAGCCAAGAGGCCAGGTCGCCGAGCACAGATACGCAGTATTTT.

This chain links TRBV29-1 with TRBJ2-2; 10 bases align to TRBD2. The CDR3 runs 17 residues. CDR1 and CDR2 (germline): SQVTM, ANQGSEA. With 0 bases clipped from V and 6 bases from J, the junction kept 10 bases outside the gene matches. CDR3 sequence (DNA): TGCAGCGTTGAAGAGATTAAAGCGGGAGGGCCGTCCGGGGAGCTGTTTTTT. Amino acids: CSVEEIKAGGPSGELFF.

The V call is TRBV5-6, the J call TRBJ1-5; D is possibly TRBD1 (6 bases). Per the germline V gene, CDR1 is SGHDT and CDR2 is YYEEEE. CDR3 length equals 13 residues. V was trimmed by 7 bases and J by 7 bases, leaving 15 bases between them. CDR3 in DNA: TGTGCCAGCCAACAGGGACTCAACCAGCCCCAGCATTTT. It encodes CASQQGLNQPQHF.

The chain carries TRBV6-4 and TRBJ2-1; the match to TRBD1 covers 9 bases. Germline CDR1 MRHNA, CDR2 SNTAGT. The CDR3 sequence is 15 residues long. V trimming: 2 bases; J trimming: 8 bases; junction bases outside the gene matches: 7. As DNA, the CDR3 is TGTGCCAGCAGTGACGGGACAGGGTCGGGTGATGAGCAGTTCTTC. Protein sequence: CASSDGTGSGDEQFF.

This sequence joins TRBV5-1 and TRBJ1-1; no reliable D call. The CDR3 consists of 13 residues. V was cut by 4 bases and J by 1 base, with 8 bases left in between. The germline V gene encodes CDR1 SGHRS and CDR2 YFSETQ. CDR3 region: CASSRGRNTEAFF. The CDR3 nucleotides read TGCGCCAGCAGCCGCGGGAGGAACACTGAAGCTTTCTTT. Variable domain in full (rest from reference TRBV5-1 and TRBJ1-1): KAGVTQTPRYLIKTRGQQVTLSCSPISGHRSVSWYQQTPGQGLQFLFEYFSETQRNKGNFPGRFSGRQFSNSRSEMNVSTLELGDSALYLCASSRGRNTEAFFGQGTRLTVV.

The chain couples TRBV5-1 to TRBJ1-1; D is undetermined. Trimming shortened V by 0 bases and J by 8 bases, and 8 bases separated the two germline ends. The germline V gene encodes CDR1 SGHRS and CDR2 YFSETQ. This CDR3 is 12 amino acids long. CDR3 protein: CASSLGGIEAFF. CDR3 bases: TGCGCCAGCAGCTTGGGCGGGATAGAAGCTTTCTTT.